This T cell receptor beta chain was documented in a study of blood T cell repertoires in COVID-19. Study in general: Acute and convalescent COVID-19 specimens originated in the United States, Italy and Spain. T cells, B-cell-depleted T cells, or PBMCs provided the cDNA or gDNA that served as material.

The CDR3 loop spans 15 amino acids. V lost 6 bases and J lost 7, with 21 bases in between. Germline V gene lookup returns CDR1 MDHEN and CDR2 SYDVKM. Per the original methods: Using reference gene primer amplification, nucleated cell counts were estimated. Method: immunoSEQ multiplex PCR; TCRdb's copy keeps in-frame clones and lacks some. Clone size and the V and J calls come from that table; the DNA yielded D and trimming. The sample lists about 380,000 clones; 81% were seen once. The source material was peripheral blood. The TCR originated in a human donor with acute or convalescent COVID-19. The donor label of this sample is uncertain. The rearrangement joins TRBV28 to TRBJ1-2, with D possibly being TRBD1 (6 bases). The CDR3 nucleotides read TGTGCCAGCAGGACCCGGGACACAAGATCTCCTGGCTACACCTTC. The encoded protein is CASRTRDTRSPGYTF.